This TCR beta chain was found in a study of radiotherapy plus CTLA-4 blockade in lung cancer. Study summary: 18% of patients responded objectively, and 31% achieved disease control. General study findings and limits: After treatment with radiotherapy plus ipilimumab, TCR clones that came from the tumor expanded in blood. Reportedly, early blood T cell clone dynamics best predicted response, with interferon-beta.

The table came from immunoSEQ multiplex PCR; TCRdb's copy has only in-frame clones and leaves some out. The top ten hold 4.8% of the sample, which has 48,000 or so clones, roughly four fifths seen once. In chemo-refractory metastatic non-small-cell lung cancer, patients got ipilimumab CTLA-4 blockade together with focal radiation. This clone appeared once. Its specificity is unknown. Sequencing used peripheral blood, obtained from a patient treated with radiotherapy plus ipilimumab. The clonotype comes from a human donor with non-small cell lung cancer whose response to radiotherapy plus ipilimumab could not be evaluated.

The chain's CDR3 is CASSLTGTSADTQYF. CDR3 bases: TGTGCCAGCAGTTTGACCGGGACATCAGCAGATACGCAGTATTTT. The V call is TRBV28, the J call TRBJ2-3; possible D gene TRBD1, 6 bases. CDR1 is MDHEN, CDR2 SYDVKM, per germline. This CDR3 contains 15 residues. V was trimmed by 3 bases and J by 4 bases, leaving 14 bases between them.